The 9 T cell receptor beta chains reported below all come from one sample, sequenced in a study of tumor and adjacent non-tumor tissue in lung cancer. The template was RNA from unsorted bulk tissue. A modified ARM-PCR protocol with three rounds of nested PCR amplified TCRbeta. TCRdb independently ran MiXCR on the multiplex PCR reads; one entry per CDR3 protein. The sample has tens of thousands of distinct CDR3 sequences, about 60% seen once. The specimen sequenced was lung tumor tissue. These receptors all come from a man between 50 and 59 years old with non-small cell lung cancer.

In the case of this clonotype: One junction end does not reproduce the germline sequence, and a read error may be involved. CDR3 coding DNA: TGTACCAGCAGATCTGCCCGGGGACAGGCCCCTTGGGAGCAGTACTTC. This translates into CTSRSARGQAPWEQYF. The chain joins TRBV11-2 to TRBJ2-7, with 8 bases identical to TRBD1. The CDR3 is 16 amino acids. The V gene's germline CDR1 is SGHAT and CDR2 FQNNGV.

The genes are TRBV20-1 and TRBJ2-5, with TRBD2 matching over 15 bases. The trim removed 7 bases at V and 5 bases at J, leaving 8 bases unmatched. The CDR3 consists of 15 residues. CDR1 and CDR2 (germline): DFQATT, SNEGSKA (reference sequence). The CDR3 DNA is TGCAGTGATACTCGGACTAGCGGGGGGGTGGAGACCCAGTACTTC. This codes for CSDTRTSGGVETQYF.

In regard to this clonotype: Since a much larger clone is just one base distant, this may be a read error. The chain recombines TRBV20-1 with TRBJ1-6; 7 nucleotides line up with TRBD1. The germline V gene has CDR1 DFQATT and CDR2 SNEGSKA (reference sequence). V trimming: 4 bases; J trimming: 5 bases; junction bases outside the gene matches: 2. The CDR3 is 13 residues long. The DNA of the CDR3 is TGCAGTGCTATCGACAGGGATAATTCACCCCTCCACTTT. It translates to CSAIDRDNSPLHF.

This clonotype has just a few counts. For the CDR3, the DNA is TGTGCCAGCAGTACAGGGGGAGCTTATAGCAATCAGCCCCAGCATTTT. Encoded protein: CASSTGGAYSNQPQHF. The chain uses TRBV28 and TRBJ1-5; 8 bases agree with TRBD1. V was clipped by 5 bases and J by 0 bases; unmatched bases: 6. This CDR3 is built from 16 residues. From germline, CDR1 is MDHEN and CDR2 SYDVKM.

There are a few counts of this clonotype. V and J are TRBV2 and TRBJ2-1; tentative D call: TRBD1 (5 bases). CDR1 is SNHLY and CDR2 is FYNNEI in the germline V gene. V was clipped by 5 bases and J by 11 bases, with 13 bases between them. CDR3 length: 12 amino acids. The CDR3 coding sequence is TGTGCCAGCAGTCCGGACGGACATAAGCAGTTCTTC. Translating gives CASSPDGHKQFF.

Comment on this clonotype: Germline is not matched at one junction end, which may reflect a read error. The J gene is TRBJ2-1, the V gene TRBV11-3; 14 bases align to TRBD2. This CDR3 is 16 amino acids long. Per germline, CDR1 SGHNT and CDR2 YENEEA. This chain's CDR3 is CASSASGTSGRDEQSF. The CDR3 region has the DNA TGTGCCAGCAGTGCCAGCGGGACTAGCGGGAGAGATGAACAGTCCTTC.

Only one count was recorded for this clonotype. A much larger clone lies a single base off, so this may be a read error. The chain combines TRBV10-3 with TRBJ2-7; 9 bases are a match to TRBD1. The CDR3 has 14 amino acids. Germline lookup yields CDR1 ENHRY and CDR2 SYGVKD. With V trimmed by 7 bases and J by 2 bases, 6 bases remained unmatched. The CDR3 region has the DNA TGTGCCATCAACGAGAGACAGGGGGCCTACGAGCAGTACTTC. Its translation: CAINERQGAYEQYF.

Concerning this clonotype itself: A read error may explain this, as a much larger clone is one base away. V gene TRBV6-2 or TRBV6-3 combines with J gene TRBJ2-7, with D tentatively TRBD2 (5 bases). The germline gives CDR1 MNHEY, CDR2 SVGEGT. V was clipped by 8 bases and J by 1 base, with 15 bases between them. The CDR3 runs 14 residues. CDR3 sequence (DNA): TGTGCCAGCGGTTCCCTAGCCGTATCCTACGAGCAGTACTTC. Residues: CASGSLAVSYEQYF.

Regarding this clonotype: One end of the junction does not line up with germline, which may come from a read error. This chain uses TRBV4-1 with TRBJ2-1, with 9 bases aligning to TRBD2. The CDR3 extends over 17 amino acids. Germline V gene sequence: CDR1 MGHRA, CDR2 YSYEKL. The CDR3 sequence is CASTQDSSGNSHNEQFF. CDR3 in DNA: TGCGCCAGCACCCAAGACTCTAGCGGGAACTCCCACAATGAGCAGTTCTTC.